This T cell receptor (beta chain) was captured by sequencing in a study of cytomegalovirus exposure and HLA in healthy donors. With regard to this clone: The target antigen is unknown.

The junction had 2 bases not matched to a gene; V was cut back by 4 bases and J by 7 bases. In germline, CDR1 is SGHAT, CDR2 FQNNGV. The CDR3 spans 13 residues. Regarding the study as a whole: A later analysis found TCR association rates differed by HLA locus, highest for DRB1 and lowest for HLA-C.

It was with 60 Vbeta and 13 Jbeta primers that the PCR ran. TCRdb's copy holds only in-frame clones and misses some; the assay was immunoSEQ multiplex PCR. This sample has over 200,000 clones, with about 89% found just once. The origin of this receptor is a young woman in good health and CMV-seronegative. This chain links TRBV11-2 with TRBJ2-1; 9 nucleotides align to TRBD1. The specimen was PBMCs. CDR3 residues: CASSWTGENEQFF. The CDR3 coding sequence is TGTGCCAGCAGCTGGACAGGGGAAAATGAGCAGTTCTTC.